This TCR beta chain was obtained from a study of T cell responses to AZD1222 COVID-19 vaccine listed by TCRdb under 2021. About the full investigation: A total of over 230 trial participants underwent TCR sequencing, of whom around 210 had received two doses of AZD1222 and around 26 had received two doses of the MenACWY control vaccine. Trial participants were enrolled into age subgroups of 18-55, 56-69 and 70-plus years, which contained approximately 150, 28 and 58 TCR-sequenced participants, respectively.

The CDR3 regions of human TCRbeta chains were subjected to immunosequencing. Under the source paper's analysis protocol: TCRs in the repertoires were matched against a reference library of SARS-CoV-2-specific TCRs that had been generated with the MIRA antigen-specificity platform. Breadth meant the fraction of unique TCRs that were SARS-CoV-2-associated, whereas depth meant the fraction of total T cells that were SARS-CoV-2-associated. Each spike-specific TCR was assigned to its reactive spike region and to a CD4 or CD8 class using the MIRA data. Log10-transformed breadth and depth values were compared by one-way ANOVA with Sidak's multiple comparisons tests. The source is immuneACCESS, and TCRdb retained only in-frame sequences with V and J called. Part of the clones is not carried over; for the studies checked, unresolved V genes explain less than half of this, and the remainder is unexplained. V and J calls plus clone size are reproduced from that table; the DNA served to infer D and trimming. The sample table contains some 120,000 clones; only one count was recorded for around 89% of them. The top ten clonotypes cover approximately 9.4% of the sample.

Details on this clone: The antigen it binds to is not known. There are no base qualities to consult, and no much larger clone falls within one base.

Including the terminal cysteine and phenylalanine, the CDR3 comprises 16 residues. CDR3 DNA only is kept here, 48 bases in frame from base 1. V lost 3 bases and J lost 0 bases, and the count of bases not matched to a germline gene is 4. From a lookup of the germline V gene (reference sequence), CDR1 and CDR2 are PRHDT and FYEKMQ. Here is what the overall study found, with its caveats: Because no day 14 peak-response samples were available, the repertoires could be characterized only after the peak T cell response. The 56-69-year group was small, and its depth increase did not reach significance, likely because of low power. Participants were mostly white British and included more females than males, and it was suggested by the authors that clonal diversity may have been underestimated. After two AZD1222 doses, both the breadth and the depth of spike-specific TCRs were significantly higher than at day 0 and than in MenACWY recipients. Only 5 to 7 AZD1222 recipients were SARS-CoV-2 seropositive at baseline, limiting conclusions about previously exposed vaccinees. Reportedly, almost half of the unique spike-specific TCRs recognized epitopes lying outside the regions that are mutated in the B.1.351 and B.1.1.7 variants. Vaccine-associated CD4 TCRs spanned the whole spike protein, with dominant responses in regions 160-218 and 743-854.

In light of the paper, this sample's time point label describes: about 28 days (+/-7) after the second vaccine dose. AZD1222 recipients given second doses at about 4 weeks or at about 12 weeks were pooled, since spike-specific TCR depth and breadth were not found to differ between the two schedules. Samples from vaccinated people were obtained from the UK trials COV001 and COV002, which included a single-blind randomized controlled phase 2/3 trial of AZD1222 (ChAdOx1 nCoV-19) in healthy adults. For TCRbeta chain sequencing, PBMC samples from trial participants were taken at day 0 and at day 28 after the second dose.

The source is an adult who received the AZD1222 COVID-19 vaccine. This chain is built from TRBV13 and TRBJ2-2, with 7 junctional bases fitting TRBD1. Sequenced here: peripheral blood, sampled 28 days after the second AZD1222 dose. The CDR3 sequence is CASSFEGQPNTGELFF. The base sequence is TGTGCCAGCAGCTTTGAGGGACAGCCGAACACCGGGGAGCTGTTTTTT.